Sequencing of this T cell receptor beta chain was carried out in a study of CD8 T cells in ankylosing spondylitis (dated by TCRdb to the late 2010s). About the full investigation: The study set out to find disease-linked TCR variants by profiling T cell receptor beta repertoires in ankylosing spondylitis patients and healthy donors. In total, the full study cohort was made up of 95 to 110 healthy donors and about two dozen ankylosing spondylitis patients. Samples of peripheral blood were taken, and for ankylosing spondylitis patients, synovial fluid was collected as well.

The paper as a whole reports these results and caveats: Blood from ankylosing spondylitis patients appeared to be characterized by a TCR beta motif made up of fewer than ten highly homologous amino acid variants. The disease-linked clones were reported to be significantly enriched in matched synovial fluid samples from ankylosing spondylitis patients. Some motif variants had previously been reported in the synovial fluid and blood of reactive arthritis patients, which suggests shared mechanisms of disease initiation. The disease-linked clones showed a CD8+ phenotype and occurred at relatively low frequencies in peripheral blood.

According to the germline V gene, CDR1 reads SGHRS and CDR2 reads YFSETQ. V was cut back by 0 bases and J by 1 base, leaving a gap of 18 bases between them. Including the terminal cysteine and phenylalanine, the CDR3 comprises 18 residues. Only the CDR3 DNA is retained, 54 bases long and in frame from the first base. This clonotype has ten or more counts. Its antigen specificity is not known. There are no base qualities to consult, and no much larger clone falls within one base. Instrument on record: Illumina HiSeq 2500. TCR beta libraries were prepared by quantitative 5'-RACE with molecular barcodes. As for the authors' bioinformatics: A new computational method, built on a probabilistic model of VDJ rearrangement, was used to identify disease-linked TCR variants. Using fastp trimming at Q25 and MiXCR clonotype assembly, TCRdb reanalyzed the public sequencing data and kept in-frame beta chains. All rows with the same CDR3 protein become a single entry with the most common DNA and genes. TCRdb, rather than the study authors, made the V and J calls. In all, the sample holds 200,000 to 250,000 distinct CDR3 sequences, and roughly 8.2% of those were seen once. The ten largest clones add up to roughly 4.9% of the sample.

The rearranged chain carries TRBV5-1 and TRBJ2-3; the D gene is perhaps TRBD1, from 5 matching bases. The clonotype originates from a female donor with ankylosing spondylitis or in good health (not recorded which). The sequenced sample was blood, either unsorted or a sorted T cell fraction (not recorded which). Here is the DNA: TGCGCCAGCAGCTTGGAGATCAGGGCCACCGCGGGCACAGATACGCAGTATTTT. It is translated as CASSLEIRATAGTDTQYF.